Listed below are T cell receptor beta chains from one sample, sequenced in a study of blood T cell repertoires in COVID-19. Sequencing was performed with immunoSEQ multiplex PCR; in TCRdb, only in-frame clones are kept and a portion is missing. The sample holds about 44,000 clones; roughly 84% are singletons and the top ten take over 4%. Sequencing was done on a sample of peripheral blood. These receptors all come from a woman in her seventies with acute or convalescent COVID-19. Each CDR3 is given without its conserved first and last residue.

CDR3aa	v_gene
ASSVGGNSGNTIY	TRBV9
SVRQGGSGNTIY	TRBV29-1
ASSQARDSVSNQPQH	TRBV3-1/TRBV3-2
ATSDLKRGLSYNEQF	TRBV24-1
ASSVGGDPYNEQF	TRBV9
ASSGGNQPQH	TRBV12-3/TRBV12-4
ASSIAGGFLHEQF	TRBV5-1
ASSELAGGPPDTQY	TRBV9
ASSSTGSSYNEQF	TRBV19
ASSRRVLTNNTQY	TRBV19
ASSSGGLNQPQH	TRBV5-4
ASSLNLDSSQAF	TRBV5-4
ASSPGGVGRGYEQY	TRBV9
ASSKPGQGAGNTIY	TRBV11-3
ASSLRTGGGSYEQY	TRBV14
ASSLAGAYNEQF	TRBV9
ASSRDRSSYNSPLH	TRBV5-4
AWSPGADRGRTEAF	TRBV30
AWRVGQIGSYEQY	TRBV30
ATSEAGTGDEKLF	TRBV24-1
ASSSIRDTQY	TRBV6-5
ASSVLQDRGQF	TRBV19
ASSSQGGNTEAF	TRBV7-2
AISDDSYEQY	TRBV10-3
ASSKAQGTLWGYT	TRBV19
ASSKAGRLSYEQY	TRBV21-1
ASSFGSASYNEQF	TRBV11-3
ASSRSGDKAQH	TRBV3-1/TRBV3-2
ASSRGSGNTIY	TRBV7-2
ASSYSKRGITDTQY	TRBV6-6
ASSLGQVNTEAF	TRBV7-6
ASSINREVQGGNEQF	TRBV19
ASSLGARSNQPQH	TRBV11-2
ASSLEQGVHGGNQPQH	TRBV5-1
AISRQGQDGELF	TRBV10-3
ASTATQGEQY	TRBV19
ASSSRDRVYQPQH	TRBV28
ASSLGDYGYT	TRBV28
ASRPGQGLDGYT	TRBV19
ASSAQNRGRSGNTIY	TRBV19
ASFRGQGHEQY	TRBV2